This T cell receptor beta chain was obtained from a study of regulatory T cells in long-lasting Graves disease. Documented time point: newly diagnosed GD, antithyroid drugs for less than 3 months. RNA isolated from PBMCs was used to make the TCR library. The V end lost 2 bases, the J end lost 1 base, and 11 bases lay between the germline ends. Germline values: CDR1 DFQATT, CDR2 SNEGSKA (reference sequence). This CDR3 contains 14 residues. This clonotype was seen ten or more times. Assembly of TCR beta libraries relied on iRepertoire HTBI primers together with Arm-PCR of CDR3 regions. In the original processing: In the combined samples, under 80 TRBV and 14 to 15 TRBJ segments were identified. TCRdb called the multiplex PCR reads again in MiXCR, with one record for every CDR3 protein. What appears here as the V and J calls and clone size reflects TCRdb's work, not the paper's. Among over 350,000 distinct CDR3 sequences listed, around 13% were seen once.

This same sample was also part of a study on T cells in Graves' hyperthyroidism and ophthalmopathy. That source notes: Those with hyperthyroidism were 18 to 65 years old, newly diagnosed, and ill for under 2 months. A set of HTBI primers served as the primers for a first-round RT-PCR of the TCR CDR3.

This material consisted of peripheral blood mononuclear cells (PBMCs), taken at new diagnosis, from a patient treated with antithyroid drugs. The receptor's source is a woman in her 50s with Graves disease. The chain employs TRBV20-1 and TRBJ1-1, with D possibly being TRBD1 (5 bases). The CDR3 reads CSARKQAPNTEAFF. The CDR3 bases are TGCAGTGCTAGAAAACAGGCCCCGAACACTGAAGCTTTCTTT.